This T cell receptor beta chain emerged from a study of radiotherapy plus CTLA-4 blockade in lung cancer. Turning to this clone: Its antigen is unidentified.

Chemo-refractory metastatic non-small-cell lung cancer patients underwent focal radiation alongside CTLA-4 blockade with ipilimumab. The CDR3 has 16 residues. V gave up 3 bases and J gave up 2 bases; unmatched junction bases: 3. Looked up from germline, CDR1 is SGHTA and CDR2 is FQGNSA. Study findings and constraints: In blood, TCR clones derived from the tumor expanded after radiotherapy plus ipilimumab.

The method was immunoSEQ multiplex PCR; TCRdb's version includes in-frame clones alone and lacks a portion of them. The sample gives more than 55,000 clones, 65% to 80% of which show up once; 16% is in the top ten. This chain links TRBV7-2 with TRBJ2-1; 11 bases match TRBD2. This specimen was peripheral blood, taken from a patient treated with radiotherapy plus ipilimumab. This sequence originates from a human donor with non-small cell lung cancer who had a complete response to radiotherapy plus ipilimumab. In DNA form, the CDR3 reads TGTGCCAGCAGCTTTAAGACTAGCGGGACCTACAATGAGCAGTTCTTC. This encodes CASSFKTSGTYNEQFF.